A selection of T cell receptor beta chains follows, all from one sample in a study of blood T cell repertoires in COVID-19. The assay was immunoSEQ multiplex PCR, and TCRdb's table has in-frame clones only and misses some. The sample holds 15,000 to 20,000 clones, approximately 88% seen once. Sequences were obtained from peripheral blood. The source of these receptors is a man aged 60 to 75 with acute or convalescent COVID-19. The CDR3 runs from the conserved cysteine through the conserved F or W. D genes are given only for firm matches. Some rows mark clone size as missing; the rest say once, few, many or name a class of expanded clone.

V gene	clone size	D gene	J gene	CDR3 protein	CDR3 DNA
TRBV28	NA	NA	TRBJ2-7	CASSLTGYEQYF	TGTGCCAGCAGTTTGACGGGCTACGAGCAGTACTTC
TRBV5-1	NA	NA	TRBJ2-5	CASSFAEEETQYF	TGCGCCAGCAGCTTCGCGGAAGAGGAGACCCAGTACTTC
TRBV4-1	once	TRBD1	TRBJ1-4	CASRVPGQGVEKLFF	TGCGCCAGCAGGGTACCGGGACAGGGAGTTGAAAAACTGTTTTTT
TRBV5-8	NA	TRBD1	TRBJ2-2	CASIGRQGINTGELFF	TGTGCCAGCATTGGACGACAGGGGATCAACACCGGGGAGCTGTTTTTT
TRBV2	NA	NA	TRBJ1-4	CASSEGGGKLFF	TGTGCCAGCAGTGAGGGGGGGGGAAAACTGTTTTTT
TRBV18	NA	TRBD1	TRBJ2-7	CASSLTTGYEQYF	TGTGCCAGCTCACTTACGACAGGGTACGAGCAGTACTTC
TRBV6-1	NA	TRBD2	TRBJ2-5	CASSEGLALGETQYF	TGTGCCAGCAGTGAGGGACTAGCGCTAGGAGAGACCCAGTACTTC
TRBV9	few	NA	TRBJ2-7	CASSVRADVSYEQYF	TGTGCCAGCAGCGTGCGAGCTGATGTCTCCTACGAGCAGTACTTC
TRBV11-2	NA	TRBD1	TRBJ2-3	CASSLGQGTDTQYF	TGTGCCAGCAGCTTGGGACAGGGGACAGATACGCAGTATTTT
TRBV5-8	NA	NA	TRBJ2-2	CASSSTPNTGELFF	TGTGCCAGCAGCTCGACACCGAACACCGGGGAGCTGTTTTTT
TRBV9	NA	NA	TRBJ2-2	CASSVTSTGELFF	TGTGCCAGCAGCGTCACGAGCACCGGGGAGCTGTTTTTT
TRBV13	medium-sized	TRBD1	TRBJ1-2	CASRGQGVSNGYTF	TGTGCCAGCAGAGGACAGGGGGTTTCAAATGGCTACACCTTC
TRBV6-5	NA	TRBD1	TRBJ2-6	CASRIQGAGANVLTF	TGTGCCAGCAGGATACAGGGGGCCGGGGCCAACGTCCTGACTTTC
TRBV19	NA	TRBD1	TRBJ1-4	CASSPRTGFNEKLFF	TGTGCCAGTAGTCCGCGGACAGGATTTAATGAAAAACTGTTTTTT
TRBV15	NA	TRBD1	TRBJ1-4	CATSNRGLGEKLFF	TGTGCCACCAGCAACAGGGGGCTAGGTGAAAAACTGTTTTTT
TRBV3-1/TRBV3-2	NA	NA	TRBJ1-4	CASSQEAALDEKLFF	TGTGCCAGCAGCCAAGAGGCGGCCCTGGATGAAAAACTGTTTTTT